The 29 T cell receptor beta chains in this list originate from one sample, sequenced in a study of beta chain features in type 1 diabetes (dated by TCRdb to between 2017 and 2018). Libraries were constructed by the immunoSEQ multiplex PCR assay. The entire amount of isolated RNA was reverse transcribed using the High Capacity cDNA Reverse Transcription Kit, so the sequenced TCRB transcripts were expressed ones. TCRdb mirrors the immuneACCESS table, restricted to in-frame sequences. Some clones are absent from its copies; in checked studies, under half trace to an unresolved V gene, and the reason for the others is unknown. The sample has under 450,000 clones on record, about 15% of them singletons. About 0.018% of the sample is held by the ten biggest clonotypes. The sample taken for sequencing was naive CD4+ T cells from blood. The intended sense of this specimen's cell subset or site label: true naive CD4+ T cells. The receptors come from a woman between 18 and 30 years old in good health.

This clone was counted a few times. The DNA of the CDR3 is TGTGCCTGGAGTGCCCCCCAAACTGAAGCTTTCTTT. It is translated as CAWSAPQTEAFF. The chain is built from TRBV30 and TRBJ1-1; no clear D gene. Germline V lookup: CDR1 GTSNPN, CDR2 SVGIG (reference sequence). The CDR3 extends over 12 amino acids. V lost 1 base to trimming and J lost 5 bases, with 8 bases between them. Together with reference TRBV30 and TRBJ1-1, the CDR3 gives the full variable domain: SQTIHQWPATLVQPVGSPLSLECTVEGTSNPNLYWYRQAAGRGLQLLFYSVGIGQISSEVPQNLSASRPQDRQFILSSKKLLLSDSGFYLCAWSAPQTEAFFGQGTRLTVV.

This clone has only a few counts. The chain uses TRBV19 and TRBJ2-7, with a possible D match to TRBD1 (6 bases). Trimming removed 6 bases from V and 2 bases from J, with 11 bases in between. From germline, CDR1 is LNHDA and CDR2 SQIVND (reference sequence). The CDR3 is 13 amino acids. The CDR3 sequence is CASSPGETYEQYF. As DNA, the CDR3 is TGTGCCAGTAGCCCAGGGGAAACCTACGAGCAGTACTTC. The full variable domain, in which reference TRBV19 and TRBJ2-7 provide the parts outside the CDR3, is DGGITQSPKYLFRKEGQNVTLSCEQNLNHDAMYWYRQDPGQGLRLIYYSQIVNDFQKGDIAEGYSVSREKKESFPLTVTSAQKNPTAFYLCASSPGETYEQYFGPGTRLTVT.

The chain joins TRBV6-6 to TRBJ2-2; 11 nucleotides agree with TRBD2. The CDR3 sequence is 16 residues long. Unmatched junction bases numbered 7, after V lost 9 bases and J lost 1 base. The germline CDR1 and CDR2 sequences are MNHNY and SVGAGI (reference sequence). The CDR3 DNA sequence: TGTGCCAGTCGAACTAGCGGGAGTAAGAACACCGGGGAGCTGTTTTTT. Its protein is CASRTSGSKNTGELFF.

J is TRBJ2-7 and V is TRBV18; tentative D call: TRBD1 (6 bases). V lost 2 bases and J lost 3, with 14 bases in between. This CDR3 is built from 15 residues. Germline CDR1 is KGHSH and CDR2 is LQKENI. The CDR3 protein is CASSPGDTGLYEQYF. The DNA of the CDR3 is TGTGCCAGCTCACCAGGCGACACAGGGCTCTACGAGCAGTACTTC.

The rearrangement joins TRBV14 to TRBJ2-7; 11 bases are shared with TRBD2. Germline CDR1 reads SGHDN; CDR2 reads FVKESK. V gave up 2 bases and J gave up 6 bases; unmatched junction bases: 0. The CDR3 extends over 13 amino acids. CDR3 region: CASSQLAGGEQYF. DNA of the CDR3: TGTGCCAGCAGCCAACTAGCGGGAGGCGAGCAGTACTTC.

The J gene is TRBJ2-5, the V gene TRBV19; D perhaps matches TRBD2 (6 bases). The CDR3 extends over 13 amino acids. Trimming cost V 7 bases and J 5 bases, with 14 bases left between them. Germline V gives CDR1 LNHDA, CDR2 SQIVND (reference sequence). CDR3 in DNA: TGTGCCAGTAAGGGGCCAGGGAGGGAGACCCAGTACTTC. This sequence encodes CASKGPGRETQYF.

The chain joins TRBV7-9 to TRBJ2-1, with D possibly matching TRBD1 (6 bases). The CDR3 totals 15 residues. Per germline, CDR1 SEHNR and CDR2 FQNEAQ (reference sequence). V was clipped by 5 bases and J by 4 bases, with 15 bases between them. CDR3 in DNA: TGTGCCAGCAGCCCACTAGAGGGGGTATACAATGAGCAGTTCTTC. It yields the protein CASSPLEGVYNEQFF.

This clone has more than one count but fewer than ten. This chain connects TRBV30 to TRBJ2-2; no definite D call. Germline V CDR1 and CDR2: GTSNPN, SVGIG (reference sequence). Trimming removed 3 bases at V and 4 bases at J, with 12 bases between. There are 14 residues in the CDR3. CDR3: CAWRPRVGTGELFF. CDR3 bases: TGTGCCTGGAGGCCACGGGTTGGCACCGGGGAGCTGTTTTTT.

This clone was counted only a few times. V usage is TRBV6-5 and J usage is TRBJ2-6; D not resolved. This CDR3 region has 14 residues. Germline CDR1 reads MNHEY; CDR2 reads SVGAGI. V lost 7 bases to trimming and J lost 0 bases, with 7 bases between them. The CDR3 DNA follows: TGTGCCAGCACTGAACACTCTGGGGCCAACGTCCTGACTTTC. Translating it yields CASTEHSGANVLTF.

V gene TRBV5-1 combines with J gene TRBJ1-5; D is unresolved. The V end was cut by 0 bases, the J end by 0 bases, with 10 bases between. The length of the CDR3 is 16 residues. Germline values: CDR1 SGHRS, CDR2 YFSETQ. CDR3 DNA: TGCGCCAGCAGCTTGGTTGCAGGCGATAGCAATCAGCCCCAGCATTTT. This sequence encodes CASSLVAGDSNQPQHF.

This clone was seen a handful of times. The V and J genes are TRBV4-1 and TRBJ2-3, with D possibly TRBD2 on 5 matching bases. V lost 0 bases to trimming and J lost 4 bases, with 14 bases between them. CDR3 size: 16 residues. Germline CDR1 and CDR2: MGHRA and YSYEKL. CDR3 DNA sequence: TGCGCCAGCAGCCAAGATCCGGACTTCGGCGCAGATACGCAGTATTTT. Encoded protein: CASSQDPDFGADTQYF.

V is TRBV30 and J is TRBJ2-4; D remains unclear. With 2 bases removed from V and 1 base from J, the gap between germline ends came to 12 bases. CDR1 GTSNPN and CDR2 SVGIG come from the germline V gene (reference sequence). The CDR3 is 15 residues long. The CDR3 loop is CAWSYSHGAKNIQYF. The CDR3 region has the DNA TGTGCCTGGAGTTATTCCCACGGGGCCAAAAACATTCAGTACTTC.

This clone appeared a few times. The chain employs TRBV15 and TRBJ2-5; D may be TRBD1 (6 bases). The V end was cut by 3 bases, the J end by 5 bases, with 13 bases between. The CDR3 totals 14 residues. The germline gives CDR1 LNHNV, CDR2 YYDKDF (reference sequence). The CDR3 is CATSRVDSKETQYF. The CDR3 nucleotides read TGTGCCACCAGCAGGGTGGACAGCAAGGAGACCCAGTACTTC.

The table lists this clone with a few counts. The gene calls are TRBV28 and TRBJ2-7; 7 bases map to TRBD1. The CDR3 contains 12 residues. Germline loops: CDR1 MDHEN, CDR2 SYDVKM. Losses at the gene ends were 6 bases for V and 2 bases for J; bases not matched to a gene: 1. CDR3 nucleotide sequence: TGTGCCAGCAGGGACAGGCCCTACGAGCAGTACTTC. It is translated as CASRDRPYEQYF.

This clone was detected a few times. The rearrangement joins TRBV5-4 to TRBJ2-2; 7 bases are shared with TRBD1. Trimming cost V 2 bases and J 4 bases; bases outside gene matches: 8. Germline CDR1 is SGHNT and CDR2 is YYREEE (reference sequence). The CDR3 is made up of 16 amino acids. The CDR3 spells CASSLGGSAFTGELFF. CDR3 bases: TGTGCCAGCAGCTTAGGGGGCTCGGCTTTCACCGGGGAGCTGTTTTTT.

This clone was detected only a few times. This rearrangement joins TRBV7-9 to TRBJ2-3; 9 nucleotides line up with TRBD2. Germline V gene sequence: CDR1 SEHNR, CDR2 FQNEAQ (reference sequence). The V and J ends lost 2 bases and 3 bases, in that order; junction bases with no gene match: 6. This CDR3 is built from 16 residues. CDR3 sequence: CASSLTLAGQTDTQYF. The CDR3 DNA reads as TGTGCCAGCAGCTTAACGCTAGCGGGGCAAACAGATACGCAGTATTTT.

This clone showed up just a few times. The V call is TRBV18, the J call TRBJ2-1; the match to TRBD2 covers 8 bases. The CDR3 contains 15 residues. Germline-derived CDR1 and CDR2 are KGHSH and LQKENI. V gave up 1 base and J gave up 5 bases; unmatched junction bases: 4. For the CDR3, the DNA is TGTGCCAGCTCACCACGTGTAGCGGGAAACAATGAGCAGTTCTTC. Translated, it gives CASSPRVAGNNEQFF.

This clone was detected only a few times. The rearrangement links TRBV4-1 to TRBJ2-5; 7 positions match TRBD1. After removal of 1 base from V and 4 bases from J, the junction contained 9 bases not matched to a gene. The CDR3 is made up of 16 amino acids. Germline assignment: CDR1 MGHRA and CDR2 YSYEKL. In DNA, the CDR3 is TGCGCCAGCAGCCAAGCAAGGGGGCAGGGGAGAGAGACCCAGTACTTC. Encoded protein: CASSQARGQGRETQYF.

This clone was found a few times. This chain uses TRBV7-9 with TRBJ2-6; TRBD1 matches at 7 bases. The CDR3 totals 15 residues. Germline loops: CDR1 SEHNR, CDR2 FQNEAQ (reference sequence). J was trimmed by 2 bases and V by 5 bases; bases with no gene match: 3. CDR3 nucleotides: TGTGCCAGCAGCGACACAGGGGCTGGGGCCAACGTCCTGACTTTC. Its translation: CASSDTGAGANVLTF.

This clone was seen only a few times. This rearrangement joins TRBV9 to TRBJ1-1; 9 bases agree with TRBD1. Germline values: CDR1 SGDLS, CDR2 YYNGEE. V dropped 3 bases and J dropped 0; count of bases not matched to a gene: 12. This CDR3 contains 18 residues. The CDR3 sequence is CASSARTGAGILNTEAFF. CDR3 coding DNA: TGTGCCAGCAGCGCCCGGACAGGGGCGGGGATCCTGAACACTGAAGCTTTCTTT.

This clone was detected once. A read error may produce the germline difference seen at one junction end. The chain is built from TRBV7-7 and TRBJ2-5, with no clear D. This CDR3 is 15 amino acids long. Germline values: CDR1 SSHAT, CDR2 FNYEAQ (reference sequence). DNA of the CDR3: TGTGCTAGCAGCTTAGGGCCTGCGGAATCAGAGACCCAGTACTTC. Translation: CASSLGPAESETQYF.

This clone showed up just a few times. The CDR3 loop reads CASSLLSGRAVGNEQFF. CDR3 DNA sequence: TGTGCCAGCAGCCTATTAAGCGGGAGGGCCGTTGGCAATGAGCAGTTCTTC. The V call is TRBV27, the J call TRBJ2-1; 10 nucleotides match TRBD2. Looked up from germline, CDR1 is MNHEY and CDR2 is SMNVEV (reference sequence). V gave up 6 bases and J gave up 6 bases; unmatched junction bases: 14. There are 17 residues in the CDR3.

This clone has only a few counts. The rearrangement links TRBV2 to TRBJ1-5, with D tentatively TRBD1 (5 bases). V was trimmed by 4 bases and J by 9 bases, leaving 16 bases between them. The CDR3 sequence is 14 residues long. In germline, CDR1 is SNHLY, CDR2 FYNNEI. CDR3 bases: TGTGCCAGCAGTGTGTTACAGGTCGATCGGCCCCAGCATTTT. It is translated as CASSVLQVDRPQHF.

The J gene is TRBJ1-1, the V gene TRBV21-1; the tabulated D call, TRBD1, remains unverified against the DNA. TRBV21-1 is a pseudogene. CDR3 length equals 11 residues. The CDR3 protein is CASSNRAEAFF. CDR3 nucleotide sequence: TGTGCCAGCAGCAACAGGGCTGAAGCTTTCTTT.

This clone was detected only a few times. The junction does not match germline at one end; this may be a read error. The gene calls are TRBV7-9 and TRBJ2-3; TRBD2 is a possible D gene (6 bases). The germline V gene has CDR1 SEHNR and CDR2 FQNEAQ (reference sequence). The CDR3 totals 14 residues. CDR3 in amino acids: CASSSHRGRELWNF. The CDR3 nucleotides read TGTGCCAGCAGCTCCCACCGGGGTCGGGAGCTTTGGAATTTT.

J is TRBJ2-1 and V is TRBV20-1; D not certain. There are 11 residues in the CDR3. Germline V lookup: CDR1 DFQATT, CDR2 SNEGSKA (reference sequence). V gave up 3 bases and J gave up 6 bases, with 6 bases separating them. CDR3 sequence: CSASFVNEQFF. The CDR3 bases are TGCAGTGCTAGCTTCGTCAATGAGCAGTTCTTC.

This clone was found a few times. This chain links TRBV30 with TRBJ2-3; D is unclear. V shed 1 base and J shed 6 bases, with 11 bases lying between them. CDR3 length: 13 residues. CDR1 GTSNPN and CDR2 SVGIG come from the germline V gene (reference sequence). The CDR3 DNA follows: TGTGCCTGGAGTGCATCTATGTTGGATACGCAGTATTTT. Encoded protein: CAWSASMLDTQYF.

Of note for this clone: Distinct nucleotide sequences in the sample also encode this CDR3. V gene TRBV30 combines with J gene TRBJ1-1, with D tentatively TRBD1 (6 bases). Germline V gene sequence: CDR1 GTSNPN, CDR2 SVGIG (reference sequence). This CDR3 has 14 residues. V lost 2 bases, J lost 0 bases, and 10 bases lay in between. CDR3 DNA: TGTGCCTGGAGTCGGGGGGCCATGAACACTGAAGCTTTCTTT. Its protein is CAWSRGAMNTEAFF.

This clone has only a few counts. This chain uses TRBV5-1 with TRBJ2-1; D is unclear. Germline CDR1 reads SGHRS; CDR2 reads YFSETQ. The V gene lost 0 bases and the J gene lost 5 bases, with 9 bases spanning the gap. The CDR3 is made up of 14 amino acids. DNA for the CDR3: TGCGCCAGCAGCTTGGTGCAGGCCCACAATGAGCAGTTCTTC. It yields the protein CASSLVQAHNEQFF.